The count of the clone carrying this TCR beta chain is one. Its target is unknown. TCRdb's copy holds only in-frame clones and misses some; the assay was immunoSEQ multiplex PCR. The data hold some 9,600 clones, with around 72% observed a single time. The sample belongs to a study of chemoradiotherapy in HPV16-positive cancers. Findings and caveats of the study: During treatment, candidate HPV-specific clones and E7-related motifs expanded in tumor.

Germline assignment: CDR1 SQVTM and CDR2 ANQGSEA. V was shortened by 5 bases and J by 4 bases, with 8 bases between the two germline ends. There are 11 residues in the CDR3. This specimen was taken from a patient who underwent chemoradiotherapy. The rearrangement links TRBV29-1 to TRBJ2-5, with a tentative D call TRBD2 (6 bases). The receptor was derived from a human donor with HPV-associated anogenital cancer. The CDR3 DNA reads as TGCAGCGTTCGGGGGTCAGAGACCCAGTACTTC. It specifies CSVRGSETQYF. The full variable domain, its missing parts supplied by reference TRBV29-1 and TRBJ2-5, is SAVISQKPSRDICQRGTSLTIQCQVDSQVTMMFWYRQQPGQSLTLIATANQGSEATYESGFVIDKFPISRPNLTFSTLTVSNMSPEDSSIYLCSVRGSETQYFGPGTRLLVL.